Listed here is a single T cell receptor (beta chain). The antigen remains undetermined. These data originate in a study of T cell repertoires in cytomegalovirus infection. J lost 3 bases, V lost 3 bases, and 6 bases had no gene match. The CDR3 has 17 residues. Germline-derived CDR1 and CDR2 are LGHDT and YNNKEL (reference sequence). TCRdb ran MiXCR on the reads and lists one entry per CDR3 protein. The sample lists 560,000 or so distinct CDR3 sequences; 16% were seen once. Regarding the study as a whole: The ex vivo response was dominated by HLA-C-restricted CMV-specific TCR beta clonotypes.

The TCR originated in a human donor in good health (CMV status not recorded). Some clones in this sample may be carry-over from other donors' samples. The V gene is TRBV3-1, the J gene TRBJ2-1; 12 positions match TRBD2. Input material: CD8+ T cells from PBMCs. The CDR3: CASSHPILAGGYNEQFF. In DNA form, the CDR3 reads TGTGCCAGCAGCCACCCAATACTAGCGGGAGGCTACAATGAGCAGTTCTTC.